The rows below give T cell receptor beta chains drawn from one sample of a study of T cells in Graves' hyperthyroidism and ophthalmopathy. TCRdb reprocessed the multiplex PCR reads with MiXCR, giving one entry per CDR3 protein. The sample yields fewer than 900,000 distinct CDR3 sequences, approximately 16% seen once. Sequencing input: blood. These receptors were obtained from a man younger than 35 with Graves' hyperthyroidism. CDR3s include the opening cysteine and the closing phenylalanine or tryptophan. Each record gives: D gene, V gene, clone size, J gene, CDR3 DNA, CDR3 protein. A D gene is named only where the DNA matches it firmly. Rows give clone size only sometimes, using once, few, many, or a class for an expanded clone.

D gene: .
V gene: TRBV5-5
clone size: few
J gene: TRBJ1-6
CDR3 DNA: TGTGCCAGCAGCTTGCGGCCCGAGACCTCACCCCTCCACTTT
CDR3 protein: CASSLRPETSPLHF

D gene: TRBD2
V gene: TRBV28
clone size: many
J gene: TRBJ2-1
CDR3 DNA: TGTGCCAGCAGTCCATCGGCGGGAGGGTCCTACAATGAGCAGTTCTTC
CDR3 protein: CASSPSAGGSYNEQFF

D gene: .
V gene: TRBV7-9
clone size: few
J gene: TRBJ2-1
CDR3 DNA: TGTGCCAGCACCCTCCTAGGCGGAACAGGGAGTGAGCAGTTCTTC
CDR3 protein: CASTLLGGTGSEQFF

D gene: .
V gene: TRBV27
clone size: few
J gene: TRBJ1-6
CDR3 DNA: TGTGCCAGCAGGAGGGGCAGGGCTAATTCACCCCTCCACTTT
CDR3 protein: CASRRGRANSPLHF

D gene: TRBD2
V gene: TRBV20-1
clone size: many
J gene: TRBJ2-7
CDR3 DNA: TGCAGTGCATCGACTAGCGGGAACTCCTACGAGCAGTACTTC
CDR3 protein: CSASTSGNSYEQYF

D gene: TRBD1
V gene: TRBV18
clone size: many
J gene: TRBJ2-1
CDR3 DNA: TGTGCCAGCTCCCACCGGGACAGCGGATACAATGAGCAGTTCTTC
CDR3 protein: CASSHRDSGYNEQFF

D gene: TRBD2
V gene: TRBV6-2/TRBV6-3
clone size: many
J gene: TRBJ2-7
CDR3 DNA: TGTGCCAGCAGATCACCCTTACTAGCGGGCTCCTACGAGCAGTACTTC
CDR3 protein: CASRSPLLAGSYEQYF

D gene: .
V gene: TRBV10-3
clone size: .
J gene: TRBJ1-3
CDR3 DNA: TGTGCCATCTCCGGACACCACTCTGGAAACACCATATATTTT
CDR3 protein: CAISGHHSGNTIYF

D gene: .
V gene: TRBV7-9
clone size: many
J gene: TRBJ2-1
CDR3 DNA: TGTGCCAGCAGCGACTCGAGGAGCCCGGACTACAATGAGCAGTTCTTC
CDR3 protein: CASSDSRSPDYNEQFF

D gene: .
V gene: TRBV20-1
clone size: many
J gene: TRBJ2-3
CDR3 DNA: TGCAGTGCTAGAGACAGGGCCACAGATACGCAGTATTTT
CDR3 protein: CSARDRATDTQYF

D gene: TRBD2
V gene: TRBV3-1
clone size: many
J gene: TRBJ2-1
CDR3 DNA: TGTGCCAGCAGCCAAAGACTAGCGGGAGAGACCCACAATGAGCAGTTCTTC
CDR3 protein: CASSQRLAGETHNEQFF

D gene: TRBD1
V gene: TRBV18
clone size: many
J gene: TRBJ2-1
CDR3 DNA: TGTGCCAGCTCACCGACTACCGGGACAGCACCCATGAAGGCGCAGTTCTTC
CDR3 protein: CASSPTTGTAPMKAQFF

D gene: .
V gene: TRBV3-2
clone size: many
J gene: TRBJ1-2
CDR3 DNA: TGTGCCAGCAGCCAAGCAACAGGGTTGAGAGGATACACCTTC
CDR3 protein: CASSQATGLRGYTF

D gene: .
V gene: TRBV2
clone size: many
J gene: TRBJ1-5
CDR3 DNA: TGTGCCGGCGGCCGTCCGGATCAGCCCCAGCATTTT
CDR3 protein: CAGGRPDQPQHF

D gene: TRBD1
V gene: TRBV28
clone size: many
J gene: TRBJ1-4
CDR3 DNA: TGTGCCAGCAGCAGTACAGGGGATGAAAAACTGTTTTTT
CDR3 protein: CASSSTGDEKLFF

D gene: TRBD1
V gene: TRBV30
clone size: many
J gene: TRBJ2-5
CDR3 DNA: TGTGCCTGGGGACAGCGGACAGGGGGTGGAGAGACCCAGTACTTC
CDR3 protein: CAWGQRTGGGETQYF

D gene: .
V gene: TRBV7-9
clone size: .
J gene: TRBJ1-5
CDR3 DNA: TGTGCCAGCAGCCGAGAGGGGTTGCAGCCCCAGCATTTT
CDR3 protein: CASSREGLQPQHF

D gene: .
V gene: TRBV6-2/TRBV6-3
clone size: many
J gene: TRBJ2-7
CDR3 DNA: TGTGCCAGCAGCGACTACCAATACGAGCAGTACTTC
CDR3 protein: CASSDYQYEQYF

D gene: .
V gene: TRBV18
clone size: many
J gene: TRBJ1-1
CDR3 DNA: TGTGCCAGCTCGGACAGCACTGAAGCTTTCTTT
CDR3 protein: CASSDSTEAFF

D gene: .
V gene: TRBV6-2/TRBV6-3
clone size: many
J gene: TRBJ2-3
CDR3 DNA: TGTGCCAGCAGTTACTTAAGGGATACGCAGTATTTT
CDR3 protein: CASSYLRDTQYF

D gene: .
V gene: TRBV7-6
clone size: once
J gene: TRBJ2-5
CDR3 DNA: TGTGCCAGCAGCTTAGTCGCGGCAGTCTTGGAGACCCAGTACTTC
CDR3 protein: CASSLVAAVLETQYF

D gene: .
V gene: TRBV6-1
clone size: many
J gene: TRBJ1-4
CDR3 DNA: TGTGCCAGCAGCTACAGGGTCGTCGGGGGTGAAAAACTGTTTTTT
CDR3 protein: CASSYRVVGGEKLFF

D gene: .
V gene: TRBV28
clone size: many
J gene: TRBJ1-2
CDR3 DNA: TGTGCCAGCAGTTTCAATCTAAACTATGGCTACACCTTC
CDR3 protein: CASSFNLNYGYTF

D gene: .
V gene: TRBV29-1
clone size: few
J gene: TRBJ2-7
CDR3 DNA: TGCAGCGTTGCTCTCTCCTACGAGCAGTACTTC
CDR3 protein: CSVALSYEQYF

D gene: TRBD1
V gene: TRBV20-1
clone size: few
J gene: TRBJ1-2
CDR3 DNA: TGCAGTGCCCCCGGGACAGGGGTTGTAAACGATGGCTACACCTTC
CDR3 protein: CSAPGTGVVNDGYTF

D gene: .
V gene: TRBV27
clone size: many
J gene: TRBJ2-4
CDR3 DNA: TGTGCCAGCAGTCCCGGACGGACTCTAGCCAAAAACATTCAGTACTTC
CDR3 protein: CASSPGRTLAKNIQYF

D gene: .
V gene: TRBV6-2/TRBV6-3
clone size: .
J gene: TRBJ1-1
CDR3 DNA: TGTGCCAGCAGTATAAGACCGAACACTGAAGCTTTCTTT
CDR3 protein: CASSIRPNTEAFF

D gene: TRBD1
V gene: TRBV11-1
clone size: many
J gene: TRBJ1-2
CDR3 DNA: TGTGCCAGCAGCCCCGGACAGGGGCCTAACTATGGCTACACCTTC
CDR3 protein: CASSPGQGPNYGYTF

D gene: .
V gene: TRBV20-1
clone size: few
J gene: TRBJ1-2
CDR3 DNA: TGCAGTGCTAAGAGACAGGACTATGGCTACACCTTC
CDR3 protein: CSAKRQDYGYTF

D gene: .
V gene: TRBV6-1
clone size: many
J gene: TRBJ1-1
CDR3 DNA: TGTGCCGGTGGGGGGGCAAGGTGGACTGAAGCTTTCTTT
CDR3 protein: CAGGGARWTEAFF

D gene: .
V gene: TRBV27
clone size: many
J gene: TRBJ1-1
CDR3 DNA: TGTGCCAGCAGTTTATCGACTGGAACAGCTTTCTTT
CDR3 protein: CASSLSTGTAFF

D gene: TRBD2
V gene: TRBV20-1
clone size: few
J gene: TRBJ2-1
CDR3 DNA: TGCAGTGCTAGATTTACTAGCGGGAGCTCCTACAATGAGCAGTTCTTC
CDR3 protein: CSARFTSGSSYNEQFF

D gene: .
V gene: TRBV18
clone size: many
J gene: TRBJ2-7
CDR3 DNA: TGTGCCAGCTCAATGTTAGGGGGGACCACAAACGAGCAGTACTTC
CDR3 protein: CASSMLGGTTNEQYF

D gene: TRBD1
V gene: TRBV6-2/TRBV6-3
clone size: many
J gene: TRBJ2-7
CDR3 DNA: TGTGCCAGCAGTTACTCTGGACAGGGCAAGCAGTACTTC
CDR3 protein: CASSYSGQGKQYF

D gene: .
V gene: TRBV2
clone size: many
J gene: TRBJ2-3
CDR3 DNA: TGTGCCAGCAGCCCCGACAGGAGCACAGATACGCAGTATTTT
CDR3 protein: CASSPDRSTDTQYF

D gene: .
V gene: TRBV28
clone size: .
J gene: TRBJ2-1
CDR3 DNA: TGTGCCAGCAGTTTAGATTTTAGCGGCAATGAGCAGTTCTTC
CDR3 protein: CASSLDFSGNEQFF

D gene: TRBD1
V gene: TRBV18
clone size: many
J gene: TRBJ2-7
CDR3 DNA: TGTGCCAGCAGTCCGGGACAGACCTACGAGCAGTACTTC
CDR3 protein: CASSPGQTYEQYF

D gene: .
V gene: TRBV20-1
clone size: .
J gene: TRBJ2-4
CDR3 DNA: TGCAGTGCTAGATCCCCCGCAGGGGGGCGCATTCAGTACTTC
CDR3 protein: CSARSPAGGRIQYF

D gene: TRBD2
V gene: TRBV6-5
clone size: few
J gene: TRBJ2-1
CDR3 DNA: TGTGCCAGCAGTTACGGCAGCGGGAGGGCCCACAATGAGCAGTTCTTC
CDR3 protein: CASSYGSGRAHNEQFF

D gene: TRBD2
V gene: TRBV29-1
clone size: few
J gene: TRBJ2-2
CDR3 DNA: TGCAGCGTTGAAGGGGCTAGCGGGAGGGCAACCGGGGAGCTGTTTTTT
CDR3 protein: CSVEGASGRATGELFF

D gene: .
V gene: TRBV10-3
clone size: .
J gene: TRBJ2-7
CDR3 DNA: TGTGCCATCAGTGAGAGGGGGCGGGACGACGAGCAGTACTTC
CDR3 protein: CAISERGRDDEQYF

D gene: TRBD2
V gene: TRBV20-1
clone size: many
J gene: TRBJ2-7
CDR3 DNA: TGCAGTGCTCGAACTAGCGGGGGCTACTACGAGCAGTACTTC
CDR3 protein: CSARTSGGYYEQYF

D gene: .
V gene: TRBV24-1
clone size: many
J gene: TRBJ2-2
CDR3 DNA: TGTGCCACCAGTGATTTAACGAACACCGGGGAGCTGTTTTTT
CDR3 protein: CATSDLTNTGELFF

D gene: TRBD2
V gene: TRBV2
clone size: many
J gene: TRBJ2-1
CDR3 DNA: TGTGCCAGCAGTGAGAGCGGGAGTTTCCACAATGAGCAGTTCTTC
CDR3 protein: CASSESGSFHNEQFF

D gene: .
V gene: TRBV3-1
clone size: many
J gene: TRBJ2-3
CDR3 DNA: TGTGCCAGCACTAGCACTAGCACAGATACGCAGTATTTT
CDR3 protein: CASTSTSTDTQYF

D gene: TRBD2
V gene: TRBV7-3
clone size: many
J gene: TRBJ2-1
CDR3 DNA: TGTGCCAGCAGCGTAGCGGGGGGGTACAATGAGCAGTTCTTC
CDR3 protein: CASSVAGGYNEQFF

D gene: .
V gene: TRBV27
clone size: few
J gene: TRBJ2-2
CDR3 DNA: TGTGCCAGCAGACACTCCTGGGGGTCGAACACCGGGGAGCTGTTTTTT
CDR3 protein: CASRHSWGSNTGELFF

D gene: .
V gene: TRBV2
clone size: many
J gene: TRBJ2-4
CDR3 DNA: TGTGCCAGCCGGTCAAGGTTCCTAGCCAAAAACATTCAGTACTTC
CDR3 protein: CASRSRFLAKNIQYF

D gene: .
V gene: TRBV2
clone size: many
J gene: TRBJ2-5
CDR3 DNA: TGTGCCAGCAGTGATGAAGAGACCCAGTACTTC
CDR3 protein: CASSDEETQYF

D gene: .
V gene: TRBV6-1
clone size: .
J gene: TRBJ2-7
CDR3 DNA: TGTGCCAGCAGTCCCGTCGGGTCAGGGCTATCCTACGAGCAGTACTTC
CDR3 protein: CASSPVGSGLSYEQYF